This T cell receptor beta chain was documented in a study of blood T cell repertoires in COVID-19 (TCRdb year 2020). Context from the whole study: Samples from collaborators originated in the United States, Italy and Spain and spanned both the acute and convalescent phases of COVID-19. The prospective study material was composed of cDNA or gDNA derived from T cells, B-cell-depleted T cells, or PBMCs. The dataset comprised deeply sampled blood TCRbeta repertoires from subjects exposed to, actively infected with, or recovered from COVID-19. The repertoires were released in a freely available public database meant as a resource for research on the immune response to SARS-CoV-2. The samples were drawn from the first 160 participants of the ongoing ImmuneRACE study and from 1,254 subjects provided by 6 global collaborators. The sample metadata nearly always contained a de-identified subject ID, COVID-19 status, age in years and sex. Where available, HLA class I and class II types were obtained from metadata supplied by the sample provider rather than from assay-based typing.

This clone was counted a single time. Its binding antigen is unknown. Nothing much larger sits one base from this clone, and base qualities are not available. The immunoSEQ Assay, a bias-controlled multiplex PCR, was used to amplify TCRbeta CDR3 regions from genomic DNA. Regarding the original processing steps: Within the assay, amplification of reference gene primers was used to estimate how many nucleated cells each sample contained. To quantify the absolute abundance of each unique TCRbeta CDR3 rearrangement, sequence reads were collapsed and filtered. Productive Simpson clonality was computed per sample as the square root of Simpson's diversity index over productive rearrangements. TCRdb re-hosts the immuneACCESS table, in-frame sequences only. Its copies lack some clones; in the studies checked, an unresolved V gene accounts for under half of them, and the cause for the rest is not known. V and J calls and clone size are given by that table; D and trimming were obtained from the DNA. This sample is represented by about 360,000 clones; 80% to 90% of them were singletons. Clones ranked in the top ten supply 1.3% of the sample.

Trimming removed 5 bases from V and 5 bases from J, leaving 18 bases between the germline ends. The germline V gene (reference sequence) sets CDR1 to SGHKS and CDR2 to YYEKEE. The CDR3, from cysteine to phenylalanine, totals 15 residues. CDR3 DNA only is kept here, 45 bases in frame from base 1. Results and caveats for the whole study, not just this receptor: How much clinical and demographic metadata was included differed by source and by participant, and the metadata was provided uncurated.

Enrolling through a virtual design, the prospective study's participants ranged in age from about 18 to 89 years and lived across 24 United States geographic areas. Cohort assignment in the prospective study relied on participant-reported clinical history from a screening survey and a study questionnaire. For ImmuneRACE Cohort 3, a participant was defined as recovered based on two consecutive negative NP/OP PCR tests, clearance by a healthcare professional, or resolution of symptoms. In the prospective study, whole blood, serum and a nasopharyngeal or oropharyngeal swab were collected from each participant by mobile phlebotomists. Additional blood draws and questionnaires over an approximately two-month period could optionally be provided by prospective study participants. Before DNA extraction, prospective study blood samples were shipped either frozen or at room temperature.

Recombination joined TRBV5-5 with TRBJ2-3, with no reliable assignment of the D segment. The sequencing input was PBMCs or T cells enriched from blood (not recorded which). The TCR was taken from a man aged 25-45 years who had recovered from COVID-19. CDR3 loop: CASSTSTRSVDTQYF. The DNA is TGTGCCAGCAGTACTTCTACCCGATCGGTAGATACGCAGTATTTT.